This TCR beta chain was found in a study of blood T cell repertoires in COVID-19. Sequencing used immunoSEQ multiplex PCR; TCRdb keeps in-frame clones, though not all of them. The sample lists around 200,000 clones; around nine tenths were seen once. The source material was peripheral blood. The TCR sequence derives from a man aged 40-50 years with active or convalescent COVID-19.

The CDR3 sequence is CASSQGPFRTGTRGNTIYF. As DNA, the CDR3 is TGCGCCAGCAGCCAGGGACCCTTTAGGACAGGGACGCGAGGAAACACCATATATTTT. The rearrangement joins TRBV4-1 to TRBJ1-3; 8 nucleotides match TRBD1. V gave up 3 bases and J gave up 4 bases; unmatched junction bases: 17. The CDR3 loop spans 19 amino acids. Germline CDR1 MGHRA, CDR2 YSYEKL.